This TCR beta chain stems from a study of blood T cells in healthy people across ages. General study points: Changes in expanded clonotypes were possibly confounded, as the CMV status of donors was unknown. Long-lived donors exceeded aged donors in naive CD4+ cells and diversity.

The authors extracted at least 5 micrograms of total RNA per sample. V lost 0 bases, J lost 2 bases, and 4 bases stayed unmatched. CDR3 length: 17 residues. Germline V gene lookup returns CDR1 WNHNN and CDR2 SYGVQD (reference sequence). Then a second PCR, running roughly 7 to 11 cycles, was carried out with a sample-barcoded 5' primer and a J-beta primer mix. TCRdb re-analysed the 5' RACE reads in MiXCR, keeping a single row per CDR3 protein. The sample shows 700,000 or so distinct CDR3 sequences, roughly 41% of them seen only once. Details on this clonotype: Its antigen is as yet unknown.

This clonotype originated in a man aged 80 or over in good health. The chain couples TRBV10-1 to TRBJ2-1; 10 nucleotides agree with TRBD2. The sample taken for sequencing was blood. The CDR3 region is CASSESASGGPYNEQFF. CDR3 DNA: TGCGCCAGCAGTGAGTCTGCTAGCGGGGGCCCCTACAATGAGCAGTTCTTC.